The TCR beta chain under discussion was sequenced for a study of shared T cell receptors in the human thymus. V lost 4 bases and J 1 base, leaving 13 bases between the germline ends. From germline, CDR1 is SGHNT and CDR2 YYREEE (reference sequence). The CDR3 has 15 amino acids. Assay: immunoSEQ multiplex PCR; the TCRdb copy retains only in-frame clones and omits some. The repertoire includes hundreds of thousands of clones, roughly 90% of them detected once, and 0.008% to 0.011% sits in the top ten. Another study also made use of these data, one on human thymus T cells. This second study notes: Thymic samples were excised during corrective heart operations.

Sequenced sample: thymocytes. The clonotype was recovered from a boy younger than two with a congenital heart defect. This chain joins TRBV5-4 and TRBJ2-3, with a possible D match to TRBD2 (5 bases). The CDR3 bases are TGTGCCAGCAGCCCGGACGGAGGACGCACAGATACGCAGTATTTT. Translated, it gives CASSPDGGRTDTQYF.